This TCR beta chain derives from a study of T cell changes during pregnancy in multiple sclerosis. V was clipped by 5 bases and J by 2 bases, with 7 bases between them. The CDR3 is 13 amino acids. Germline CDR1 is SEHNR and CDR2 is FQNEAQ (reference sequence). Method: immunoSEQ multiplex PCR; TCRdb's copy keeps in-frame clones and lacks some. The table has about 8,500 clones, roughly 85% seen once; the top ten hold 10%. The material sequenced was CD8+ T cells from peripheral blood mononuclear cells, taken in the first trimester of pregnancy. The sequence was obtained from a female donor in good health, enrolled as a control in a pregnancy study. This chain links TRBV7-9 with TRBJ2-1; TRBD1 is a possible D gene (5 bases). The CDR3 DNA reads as TGTGCCAGCAGCAGGGGCCCCTACAATGAGCAGTTCTTC. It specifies CASSRGPYNEQFF.